Below, one T cell receptor (beta chain) is given with its context. Its cognate antigen is unknown. A roughly 11-day culture period preceded the isolation of CD4+ T cells. Subjects were given two BNT162b2 or mRNA-1273 vaccine doses. The data were taken from a study of vaccination effects on CD4 cells after COVID-19. The table came from immunoSEQ multiplex PCR; TCRdb's copy has only in-frame clones and leaves some out. The table has tens of thousands of clones, 65% to 75% seen once; the top ten hold roughly 7.7%. The CDR3 has 12 amino acids. V was clipped by 6 bases and J by 3 bases; unmatched bases: 2. Germline loops: CDR1 LNHDA, CDR2 SQIVND (reference sequence).

The sequence was obtained from a human donor who received a COVID-19 vaccine. This sample comprised CD4+ T cells from PBMCs cultured without peptide, obtained after COVID-19 vaccination. The rearrangement links TRBV19 to TRBJ2-7, with TRBD1 matching over 7 bases. The CDR3 is CASRRDSYEQYF. The DNA for the CDR3 is TGTGCCAGTAGACGGGACAGCTACGAGCAGTACTTC. Filled out from reference TRBV19 and TRBJ2-7, the complete variable domain reads DGGITQSPKYLFRKEGQNVTLSCEQNLNHDAMYWYRQDPGQGLRLIYYSQIVNDFQKGDIAEGYSVSREKKESFPLTVTSAQKNPTAFYLCASRRDSYEQYFGPGTRLTVT.